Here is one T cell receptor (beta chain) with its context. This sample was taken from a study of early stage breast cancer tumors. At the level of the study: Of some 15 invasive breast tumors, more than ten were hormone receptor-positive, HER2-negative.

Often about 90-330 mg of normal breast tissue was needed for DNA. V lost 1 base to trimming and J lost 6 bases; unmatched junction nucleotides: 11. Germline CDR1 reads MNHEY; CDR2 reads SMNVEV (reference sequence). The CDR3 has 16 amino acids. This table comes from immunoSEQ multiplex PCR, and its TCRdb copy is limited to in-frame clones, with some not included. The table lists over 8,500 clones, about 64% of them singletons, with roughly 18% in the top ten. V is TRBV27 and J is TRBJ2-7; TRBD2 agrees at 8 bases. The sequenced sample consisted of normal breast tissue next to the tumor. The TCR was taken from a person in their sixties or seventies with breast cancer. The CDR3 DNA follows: TGTGCCAGCAGTTTATACGACGGGAGGGCGGCCAGCGAGCAGTACTTC. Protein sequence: CASSLYDGRAASEQYF.